The clone carrying this T cell receptor beta chain was detected a few times. Its target is unknown. The source of the sample is a study of blood T cells in healthy people across ages. General study points: Roughly linear declines in TCR beta diversity per million T cells occurred with age. Estimated diversity across one million T cells was deemed an underestimate. Long-lived donors had more naive CD4+ cells and higher diversity than aged donors.

V gave up 6 bases and J gave up 2 bases, with 21 bases separating them. CDR1 and CDR2 (germline): SGHVS, FQNEAQ. The CDR3 totals 17 residues. Donors each provided 9.5 to 10 milliliters of peripheral blood. Together with a sample-barcoded 5' primer, a J-beta primer mix was included in a second PCR lasting roughly 6 to 12 cycles. TCRdb redid the calling of the 5' RACE reads with MiXCR, one entry per CDR3 protein. The table records about 1.7 million distinct CDR3 sequences, 28% of them present only once. The sequencing sample was made of blood. The chain is built from TRBV7-8 and TRBJ2-3, with D maybe TRBD2 (5 bases). The source of this sequence is a woman aged 25 to 39 in good health. The CDR3 protein is CASRIGWLERATDTQYF. DNA of the CDR3: TGTGCCAGCAGGATAGGGTGGTTGGAGAGGGCCACAGATACGCAGTATTTT.